These 7 T cell receptor beta chains were all obtained from the same sample, sequenced in a study of T cell changes during pregnancy in multiple sclerosis. Here immunoSEQ multiplex PCR was the method, and the copy in TCRdb shows in-frame clones only, minus some. The sample contains 37,000 or so clones, approximately 91% of which appear only once. The sequencing used CD4+ T cells from peripheral blood mononuclear cells, collected in the second trimester of pregnancy. The source is a female donor with multiple sclerosis, enrolled in a pregnancy study.

The chain uses TRBV7-9 and TRBJ1-2; 7 bases line up with TRBD1. Germline V gives CDR1 SEHNR, CDR2 FQNEAQ (reference sequence). This CDR3 comprises 14 residues. With V trimmed by 8 bases and J by 5 bases, 11 bases remained unmatched. This CDR3 reads CASPVDRTEYGYTF. The DNA for the CDR3 is TGTGCCAGCCCGGTGGACAGGACAGAGTATGGCTACACCTTC.

Only one count was recorded for this clone. V usage is TRBV6-5 and J usage is TRBJ1-1; no firm D call. The CDR3 length is 13 residues. The germline V gene has CDR1 MNHEY and CDR2 SVGAGI. Between the trimmed V and J ends, which lost 2 bases and 4 bases, there was a span of 8 bases. CDR3 region: CASSYERRTEAFF. The CDR3 DNA sequence: TGTGCCAGCAGTTACGAGCGGCGCACTGAAGCTTTCTTT.

In this sample, this clone turned up once. The chain uses TRBV30 and TRBJ2-1; D perhaps matches TRBD2 (6 bases). Germline V gene data show CDR1 as GTSNPN and CDR2 as SVGIG (reference sequence). This CDR3 has 14 residues. The germline V and J ends were trimmed by 4 bases and 10 bases, with 20 bases remaining between them. This CDR3 is CAWNSYTSGAEQFF. CDR3 DNA sequence: TGTGCCTGGAACTCGTACACTTCGGGAGCGGAGCAGTTCTTC.

The chain employs TRBV9 and TRBJ1-3; the D gene is possibly TRBD1 (6 bases). Germline CDR1 and CDR2: SGDLS and YYNGEE. V was trimmed by 2 bases and J by 0 bases, leaving 12 bases between them. The CDR3 extends over 16 amino acids. DNA of the CDR3: TGTGCCAGCAGCGTGGACAGCTCTTTCTCTGGAAACACCATATATTTT. Its translation is CASSVDSSFSGNTIYF. Filled out from reference TRBV9 and TRBJ1-3, the complete variable domain reads DSGVTQTPKHLITATGQRVTLRCSPRSGDLSVYWYQQSLDQGLQFLIQYYNGEERAKGNILERFSAQQFPDLHSELNLSSLELGDSALYFCASSVDSSFSGNTIYFGEGSWLTVV.

Comments on this clone: At the DNA level, this CDR3 is encoded by other sequences in the same sample as well. The chain combines TRBV19 with TRBJ1-2; a possible D gene is TRBD1 (6 bases). V was cut by 3 bases and J by 4 bases, with 12 bases left in between. The CDR3 totals 14 residues. Germline values: CDR1 LNHDA, CDR2 SQIVND (reference sequence). The CDR3 sequence is CASSIPGAAYGYTF. CDR3 nucleotides: TGTGCCAGTAGTATTCCAGGGGCTGCCTATGGCTACACCTTC.

This clone was seen just once. This rearrangement joins TRBV2 to TRBJ1-1; tentatively, D is TRBD1 (6 bases). Germline assignment: CDR1 SNHLY and CDR2 FYNNEI. The germline V and J ends were trimmed by 7 bases and 0 bases, with 15 bases remaining between them. The CDR3 is 15 residues long. In nucleotides, the CDR3 is TGTGCCAGCATCACGATGGGGGCCCTGAACACTGAAGCTTTCTTT. Its protein product is CASITMGALNTEAFF.

The rearrangement joins TRBV29-1 to TRBJ2-5, with TRBD1 identical over 7 bases. This CDR3 has 15 amino acids. The V and J ends lost 2 bases and 5 bases, in that order; junction bases with no gene match: 11. Per germline, CDR1 SQVTM and CDR2 ANQGSEA. DNA for the CDR3: TGCAGCGTTGAACCGACAGGGAACGGTAGGGAGACCCAGTACTTC. It yields the protein CSVEPTGNGRETQYF.